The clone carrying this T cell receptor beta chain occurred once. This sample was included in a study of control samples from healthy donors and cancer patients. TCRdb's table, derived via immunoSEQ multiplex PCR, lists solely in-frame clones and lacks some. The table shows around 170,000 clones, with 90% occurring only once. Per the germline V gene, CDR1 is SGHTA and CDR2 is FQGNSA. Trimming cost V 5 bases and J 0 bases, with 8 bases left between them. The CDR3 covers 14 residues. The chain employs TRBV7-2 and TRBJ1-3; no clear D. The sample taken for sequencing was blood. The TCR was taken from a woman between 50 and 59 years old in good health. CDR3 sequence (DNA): TGTGCCAGCAGCCCACAGAGCTCTGGAAACACCATATATTTT. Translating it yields CASSPQSSGNTIYF.